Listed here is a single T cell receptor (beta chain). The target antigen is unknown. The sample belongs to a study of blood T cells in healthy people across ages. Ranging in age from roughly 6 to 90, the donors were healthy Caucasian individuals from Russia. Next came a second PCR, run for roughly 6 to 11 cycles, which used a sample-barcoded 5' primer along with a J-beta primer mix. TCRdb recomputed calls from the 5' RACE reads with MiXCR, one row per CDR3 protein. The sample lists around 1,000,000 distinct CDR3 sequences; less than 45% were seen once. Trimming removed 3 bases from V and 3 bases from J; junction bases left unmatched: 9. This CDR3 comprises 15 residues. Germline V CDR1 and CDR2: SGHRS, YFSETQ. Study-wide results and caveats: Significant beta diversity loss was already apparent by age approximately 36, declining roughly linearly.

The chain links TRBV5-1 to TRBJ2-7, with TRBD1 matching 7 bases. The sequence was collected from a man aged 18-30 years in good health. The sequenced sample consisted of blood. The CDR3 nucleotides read TGCGCCAGCAGCTGGACAGGAGATTCCTACTACGAGCAGTACTTC. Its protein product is CASSWTGDSYYEQYF.